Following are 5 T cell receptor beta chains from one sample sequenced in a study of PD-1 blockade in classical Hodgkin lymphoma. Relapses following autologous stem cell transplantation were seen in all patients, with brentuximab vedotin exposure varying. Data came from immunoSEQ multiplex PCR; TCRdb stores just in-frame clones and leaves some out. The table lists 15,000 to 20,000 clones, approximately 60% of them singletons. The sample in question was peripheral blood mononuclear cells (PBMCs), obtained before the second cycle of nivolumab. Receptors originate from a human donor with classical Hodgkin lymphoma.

The CDR3: CSVEAGQGENTGELFF. The CDR3 nucleotides are TGCAGCGTTGAAGCGGGACAGGGGGAGAACACCGGGGAGCTGTTTTTT. The gene calls are TRBV29-1 and TRBJ2-2; 11 bases are a match to TRBD1. Trimming cost V 1 base and J 1 base; bases outside gene matches: 2. CDR1 and CDR2 from the germline V gene are SQVTM and ANQGSEA. This CDR3 is 16 amino acids long.

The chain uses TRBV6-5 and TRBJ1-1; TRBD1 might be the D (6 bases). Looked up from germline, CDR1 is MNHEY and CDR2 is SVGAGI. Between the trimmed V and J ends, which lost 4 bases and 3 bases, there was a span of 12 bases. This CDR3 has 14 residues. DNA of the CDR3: TGTGCCAGCAGTTCCTGGGGGCAGGACACTGAAGCTTTCTTT. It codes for CASSSWGQDTEAFF.

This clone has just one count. CDR3 amino acids: CASSYSGRGSDGYTF. The CDR3 nucleotides are TGTGCCAGCAGTTACTCGGGCAGGGGGTCAGATGGCTACACCTTC. The chain recombines TRBV6-5 with TRBJ1-2; 7 bases match TRBD1. The CDR3 sequence is 15 residues long. The trim removed 0 bases at V and 6 bases at J, leaving 7 bases unmatched. From germline, CDR1 is MNHEY and CDR2 SVGAGI.

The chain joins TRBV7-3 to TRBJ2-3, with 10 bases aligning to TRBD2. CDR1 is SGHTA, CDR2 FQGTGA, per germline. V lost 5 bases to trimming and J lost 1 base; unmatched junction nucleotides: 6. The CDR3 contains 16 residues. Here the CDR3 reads CASSPTSGARTDTQYF. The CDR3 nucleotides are TGTGCCAGCAGCCCAACTAGCGGGGCCCGCACAGATACGCAGTATTTT.

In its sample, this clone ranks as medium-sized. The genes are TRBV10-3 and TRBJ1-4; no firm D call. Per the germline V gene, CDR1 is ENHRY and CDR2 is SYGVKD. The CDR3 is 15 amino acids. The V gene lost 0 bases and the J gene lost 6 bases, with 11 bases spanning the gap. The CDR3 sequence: CAISESTDADEKLFF. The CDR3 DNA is TGTGCCATCAGTGAGTCGACGGACGCCGATGAAAAACTGTTTTTT.